The entry below gives a single T cell receptor beta chain sequence along with its context. The antigen is undetermined. This sample was taken from a study of blood T cells in healthy people across ages. Overall study findings and caveats: Diversity estimates from one million T cells were considered underestimates.

The germline CDR1 and CDR2 sequences are LGHNA and YSLEER. This CDR3 has 15 residues. The V gene end was trimmed by 4 bases and the J gene end by 4 bases; junction bases not matched to a gene: 9. With a J-beta primer mix and a sample-barcoded 5' primer, a second PCR ran roughly 6 to 11 cycles. Every cDNA was tagged by a template-switch adaptor with 12 random nucleotides. Each CDR3 protein gets one entry after TCRdb re-called the 5' RACE reads with MiXCR. Counted here are hundreds of thousands of distinct CDR3 sequences, approximately 25% occurring once; the ten biggest clones make up under 10%. These same data were also listed under a study on T cells of mothers and their children. From that paper: The second PCR's M1S primer added sample barcodes and 2-4 random nucleotides.

This TCR was recovered from a boy aged 5-17 years in good health. The specimen sequenced was blood. The V call is TRBV4-3, the J call TRBJ2-5; 7 nucleotides line up with TRBD2. The CDR3 region is CASSLGPGEGETQYF. For the CDR3, the DNA is TGCGCCAGCAGCCTCGGGCCGGGGGAGGGAGAGACCCAGTACTTC.